This T cell receptor (beta chain) was recovered during a study of blood T cell repertoires in COVID-19. Measured with immunoSEQ multiplex PCR; TCRdb has only the in-frame clones, and not every one. Among tens of thousands of clones listed, 70% to 80% were seen once. Germline CDR1 and CDR2: LGHDT and YNNKEL (reference sequence). The V gene lost 0 bases and the J gene lost 1 base, with 12 bases spanning the gap. The CDR3 spans 16 residues. The chain carries TRBV3-1 (or the pseudogene TRBV3-2) and TRBJ1-2; D is unclear. The TCR comes from a human donor in a cohort sampled during active COVID-19. Sequencing was done on a sample of peripheral blood. The CDR3 spells CASSQDPGVFNYGYTF. DNA for the CDR3: TGTGCCAGCAGCCAAGATCCTGGAGTCTTTAACTATGGCTACACCTTC.